Listed below are T cell receptor beta chains from one sample, sequenced in a study of immune characterization of retroperitoneal liposarcoma. TCRdb re-analysed the PCR reads in MiXCR, keeping a single row per CDR3 protein. The table has over 10,000 distinct CDR3 sequences, approximately 48% seen once. The sequencing input was tumor tissue. All receptors come from a female donor with retroperitoneal liposarcoma. The CDR3 runs from the conserved cysteine through the conserved F or W. D genes are given only for firm matches. Size is omitted from some rows. Given values are once, few, many or a class for expanded clones.

j_gene	abundance	d_gene	v_gene	CDR3aa	CDR3nt
TRBJ2-6	few	TRBD2	TRBV7-3	CASSPPGLPTSGANVLTF	TGTGCCAGCAGCCCTCCGGGACTACCAACGTCTGGGGCCAACGTCCTGACTTTC
TRBJ2-3	many	TRBD1	TRBV6-1	CASSETGTGTGADTQYF	TGTGCCAGCAGTGAAACGGGGACAGGGACGGGCGCAGATACGCAGTATTTT
TRBJ2-7	many	-	TRBV6-1	CASSDEAHYEQYF	TGTGCCAGCAGTGATGAGGCGCACTACGAGCAGTACTTC
TRBJ2-5	many	-	TRBV6-1	CASGRVQETQYF	TGTGCCAGTGGGCGGGTACAAGAGACCCAGTACTTC
TRBJ2-1	-	-	TRBV12-3/TRBV12-4	CASSLSPYEQFF	TGTGCCAGCAGTCTATCCCCCTACGAGCAGTTCTTC
TRBJ2-5	-	TRBD1	TRBV11-3	CASSKGTGVGQETQYF	TGTGCCAGCAGCAAGGGGACAGGGGTAGGCCAAGAGACCCAGTACTTC
TRBJ2-1	medium-sized	-	TRBV11-3	CASSSSGSSYNEQFF	TGTGCCAGCAGCTCATCAGGGAGCTCCTACAATGAGCAGTTCTTC
TRBJ2-5	-	-	TRBV6-1	CASSPSETQYF	TGTGCCAGCAGCCCCTCGGAGACCCAGTACTTC
TRBJ2-1	medium-sized	-	TRBV6-1	CASSEYSISYEQFF	TGTGCCAGCAGTGAGTACTCGATCTCCTACGAGCAGTTCTTC
TRBJ2-5	few	TRBD2	TRBV10-2	CASSESTSDETQYF	TGCGCCAGCAGTGAGTCGACTAGCGACGAGACCCAGTACTTC
TRBJ2-7	few	-	TRBV7-2	CASSLDSGVYNEQYF	TGTGCCAGCAGCTTAGATTCGGGGGTCTACAATGAGCAGTACTTC
TRBJ2-1	-	TRBD1	TRBV6-1	CASSVPGDRDENEQFF	TGTGCCAGCAGTGTCCCGGGGGACAGGGATGAAAATGAGCAGTTCTTC
TRBJ2-3	-	-	TRBV27	CASSPDWRDTQYF	TGTGCCAGCAGTCCGGACTGGCGGGATACGCAGTATTTT
TRBJ2-1	-	-	TRBV12-5	CASVLGGLSSYEQFF	TGTGCTAGTGTCTTGGGCGGCCTGAGCTCCTACGAGCAGTTCTTC
TRBJ1-6	-	TRBD1	TRBV7-2	CASSFRGQGVRPPLHF	TGTGCCAGCAGCTTCAGGGGCCAGGGGGTAAGGCCACCCCTCCACTTT
TRBJ2-7	-	TRBD2	TRBV12-3/TRBV12-4	CASSSKPGGVAYEQYF	TGTGCCAGCAGTTCCAAACCGGGAGGAGTAGCCTACGAGCAGTACTTC
TRBJ1-5	-	-	TRBV6-5	CASSVRGLDQPQNF	TGTGCCAGCAGTGTCCGGGGGTTGGATCAGCCCCAGAATTTT
TRBJ2-1	-	-	TRBV4-1	CASSHRVGNEQFF	TGCGCCAGCAGCCACAGGGTAGGGAATGAGCAGTTCTTC
TRBJ2-7	-	-	TRBV6-1	CASSERKGSLYEQYF	TGTGCCAGCAGTGAAAGAAAGGGCAGCCTCTACGAGCAGTACTTC
TRBJ2-7	-	-	TRBV10-1	CAISSWGRSSYEQYF	TGCGCCATTAGCTCATGGGGGAGGAGCTCCTACGAGCAGTACTTC
TRBJ2-7	-	-	TRBV5-3	CASGLRTVTYEQYF	TGTGCCAGCGGATTGCGGACTGTTACCTACGAGCAGTACTTC
TRBJ2-7	-	TRBD2	TRBV7-2	CASSSLTSGATYEQYF	TGTGCCAGCAGCTCGCTGACTAGCGGGGCGACCTACGAGCAGTACTTC
TRBJ2-1	few	TRBD1	TRBV6-1	CASRRQGASSYNEQFF	TGTGCCAGCAGGCGACAGGGGGCTAGCTCCTACAATGAGCAGTTCTTC
TRBJ2-4	few	-	TRBV27	CASSFRRRNIQYF	TGTGCCAGCAGTTTCCGGAGGCGGAACATTCAGTACTTC
TRBJ2-5	medium-sized	-	TRBV7-2	CASSGELGVGETQYF	TGTGCCAGCAGCGGCGAGCTGGGTGTGGGAGAGACCCAGTACTTC
TRBJ2-7	-	-	TRBV6-1	CASTRDLSYEQYF	TGTGCCAGCACCCGGGACCTCTCCTACGAGCAGTACTTC
TRBJ2-6	-	-	TRBV6-1	CASSEADSSGANVLTF	TGTGCCAGCAGTGAAGCGGACAGCTCTGGGGCCAACGTCCTGACTTTC